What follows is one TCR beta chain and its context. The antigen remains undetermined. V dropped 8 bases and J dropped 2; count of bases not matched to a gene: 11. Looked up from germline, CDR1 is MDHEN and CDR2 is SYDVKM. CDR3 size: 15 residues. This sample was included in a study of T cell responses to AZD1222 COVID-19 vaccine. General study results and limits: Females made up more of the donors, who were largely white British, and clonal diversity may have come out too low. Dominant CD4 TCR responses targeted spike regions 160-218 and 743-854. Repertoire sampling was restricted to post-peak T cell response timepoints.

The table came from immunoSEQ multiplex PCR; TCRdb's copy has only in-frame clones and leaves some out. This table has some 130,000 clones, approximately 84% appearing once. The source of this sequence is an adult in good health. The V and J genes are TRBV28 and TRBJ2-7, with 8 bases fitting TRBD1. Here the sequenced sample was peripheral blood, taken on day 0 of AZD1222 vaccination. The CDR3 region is CASGTTGTGAYEQYF. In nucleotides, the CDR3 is TGTGCCAGCGGAACAACCGGGACAGGAGCCTACGAGCAGTACTTC.